The 3 T cell receptor beta chains given below trace back to one sample, sequenced in a study of shared T cell receptors in the human thymus. Measured with immunoSEQ multiplex PCR; TCRdb has only the in-frame clones, and not every one. There are around 730,000 clones in the sample; roughly 88% occur only once, and 0.0095% to 0.013% lies in the top ten. This same sample was also taken into another study, of human thymus T cells.

Sequencing was carried out using thymocytes. The receptors here all came from a girl less than two years old with a congenital heart defect.

This sequence joins TRBV11-2 and TRBJ2-3, with TRBD2 as a possible D gene (5 bases). Germline loops: CDR1 SGHAT, CDR2 FQNNGV. The CDR3 covers 16 residues. The V and J ends lost 5 bases and 0 bases respectively, with 15 bases between them. The CDR3 bases are TGTGCCAGCAGCAAGCGGACTTCTGCTAGCACAGATACGCAGTATTTT. Encoded protein: CASSKRTSASTDTQYF.

The rearrangement uses TRBV5-1 and TRBJ2-7, with D tentatively TRBD1 (5 bases). V was clipped by 5 bases and J by 7 bases, with 16 bases between them. In germline, CDR1 is SGHRS, CDR2 YFSETQ. The CDR3 is 13 amino acids. This chain's CDR3 is CASSQGPHGEQYF. CDR3 DNA sequence: TGCGCCAGCAGTCAGGGTCCCCATGGGGAGCAGTACTTC.

This rearrangement joins TRBV5-1 to TRBJ1-4, with TRBD1 matching 9 bases. With 4 bases clipped from V and 7 bases from J, the junction kept 17 bases outside the gene matches. This CDR3 spans 18 amino acids. Looked up from germline, CDR1 is SGHRS and CDR2 is YFSETQ. The CDR3 DNA reads TGCGCCAGCAGCGGCGGACAGGGGAAATTACCGAGGTCTGAAAAACTGTTTTTT. As protein: CASSGGQGKLPRSEKLFF. Full variable domain (outside the CDR3, taken from reference TRBV5-1 and TRBJ1-4): KAGVTQTPRYLIKTRGQQVTLSCSPISGHRSVSWYQQTPGQGLQFLFEYFSETQRNKGNFPGRFSGRQFSNSRSEMNVSTLELGDSALYLCASSGGQGKLPRSEKLFFGSGTQLSVL.